What follows describes a single T cell receptor (beta chain). At one of its ends the junction is not consistent with the germline gene, which may arise from a read error. Other DNA variants within this sample encode the same CDR3. This sample was taken from a study of blood T cell repertoires in COVID-19. Methods used by the authors: By means of reference gene primer amplification, nucleated cell counts were estimated. Profiling relied on immunoSEQ multiplex PCR, and the TCRdb table lists in-frame clones only, not all of them. The V and J calls and clone size were taken over from that table, and D and trimming were inferred from the DNA. The table shows 250,000 to 400,000 clones, with around 88% occurring only once. Germline V CDR1 and CDR2: MNHEY, SVGAGI. This CDR3 is built from 15 residues.

The receptor comes from a woman aged 25 to 39 with COVID-19, enrolled during active disease. This chain connects TRBV6-5 to TRBJ1-3, with TRBD1 matching over 7 bases. Sequencing input: peripheral blood. The CDR3 loop reads CASSTQGSSGNTIYF. The CDR3 region has the DNA TGCGCCAGCAGTACACAGGGGTCCTCGGGAAACACCATATATTTT.